This paragraph reports one T cell receptor (beta chain). Its antigen is currently not known. Base qualities are not at hand, and no much larger clone is one base apart. The method was the immunoSEQ multiplex PCR assay. TCRdb provides this immuneACCESS table in a form limited to in-frame rearrangements. Some clones are lacking; in checked studies, under half of them reflect an unresolved V gene, and why the rest are absent is not known. This sample holds under 150,000 clones; around 86% were observed only once. Clones ranked in the top ten supply about 4.9% of the sample. This entry is derived from a study of control samples from healthy donors and cancer patients (dated by TCRdb to about 2020). Reading from cysteine to phenylalanine, the CDR3 counts 19 amino acids. The CDR3 DNA has 57 bases and is translated from base 1. Based on the germline V gene, the CDR1 and CDR2 sequences are MNHEY and SVGEGT. The germline V and J ends show losses of 3 bases and 7 bases respectively, and no gene match explains 19 bases of the junction.

The receptor comes from a man aged 30-40 years in good health. In this chain, TRBV6-2 or TRBV6-3 is recombined with TRBJ2-1, and TRBD1 aligns with 9 junction nucleotides. The sample comprised blood. The CDR3: CASSYWILTRDRVQNEQFF. The DNA sequence is TGTGCCAGCAGTTATTGGATTTTAACCCGGGACAGGGTTCAGAATGAGCAGTTCTTC.